The 8 T cell receptor beta chains reported below all come from one sample, sequenced in a study of PD-L1 blockade in urothelial cancer. TCRdb keeps only in-frame clones here, not all; method: immunoSEQ multiplex PCR. This repertoire shows roughly 17,000 clones, roughly 90% found once; its top ten account for around 5.5%. The sequenced sample was PBMCs, obtained around atezolizumab (anti-PD-L1) treatment. These receptor sequences come from a man between 50 and 59 years old with urothelial cancer.

V is TRBV4-3 and J is TRBJ1-2; 7 positions match TRBD1. Trimming took 0 bases from V and 3 from J; bases not matched to a gene: 4. The CDR3 runs to 15 residues. Germline V gives CDR1 LGHNA, CDR2 YSLEER. CDR3 bases: TGCGCCAGCAGCCAAGAAAGGGGGCGTCACTATGGCTACACCTTC. Translation: CASSQERGRHYGYTF.

This clone appeared a single time. V gene TRBV29-1 combines with J gene TRBJ2-3; 7 positions agree with TRBD1. The CDR3 sequence is 17 residues long. Germline assignment: CDR1 SQVTM and CDR2 ANQGSEA. With V trimmed by 4 bases and J by 0 bases, 13 bases remained unmatched. Here the CDR3 DNA reads TGCAGCGTTGCCGCAATTACGGGACAGATTAGCACAGATACGCAGTATTTT. Translation: CSVAAITGQISTDTQYF.

The chain has TRBV7-2 and TRBJ2-5, with 15 bases fitting TRBD2. Germline V gene sequence: CDR1 SGHTA, CDR2 FQGNSA. Trimming at V came to 4 bases and at J to 2 bases, leaving 2 bases not matched to a gene. The CDR3 totals 16 residues. DNA for the CDR3: TGTGCCAGCAGCTCCGGGACTAGCGGGGGGCAAGAGACCCAGTACTTC. As protein: CASSSGTSGGQETQYF.

This chain links TRBV4-3 with TRBJ2-5; 10 bases map to TRBD2. Losses at the gene ends were 4 bases for V and 9 bases for J; bases not matched to a gene: 5. The germline CDR1 and CDR2 sequences are LGHNA and YSLEER. This CDR3 has 13 amino acids. The CDR3 DNA reads as TGCGCCAGCAGCCCCCATCTAGCGGGGGCCCAGTACTTC. Residues: CASSPHLAGAQYF.

The chain employs TRBV19 and TRBJ1-5; possible D gene TRBD1, 6 bases. There are 14 residues in the CDR3. The germline CDR1 and CDR2 sequences are LNHDA and SQIVND (reference sequence). Trimming took off 9 bases at V and 6 bases at J, with 18 bases between the two ends. CDR3 residues: CASRSTGLSQPQHF. CDR3 nucleotides: TGTGCCAGCAGATCCACAGGGTTGTCTCAGCCCCAGCATTTT.

The rearrangement links TRBV27 to TRBJ1-4; D not resolved. The germline V and J ends were trimmed by 1 base and 0 bases, with 9 bases remaining between them. CDR1 is MNHEY and CDR2 is SMNVEV in the germline V gene (reference sequence). The CDR3 is made up of 16 amino acids. CDR3: CASSLYPRSTNEKLFF. The CDR3 DNA reads TGTGCCAGCAGTTTATACCCCAGGTCAACTAATGAAAAACTGTTTTTT. Drawing the rest from reference TRBV27 and TRBJ1-4, the complete variable domain is EAQVTQNPRYLITVTGKKLTVTCSQNMNHEYMSWYRQDPGLGLRQIYYSMNVEVTDKGDVPEGYKVSRKEKRNFPLILESPSPNQTSLYFCASSLYPRSTNEKLFFGSGTQLSVL.

The CDR3 spells CASGFFVDRSSYEQYF. CDR3 DNA: TGTGCTAGTGGTTTTTTTGTTGACAGGAGCTCCTACGAGCAGTACTTC. V is TRBV12-5 and J is TRBJ2-7; a possible D gene is TRBD1 (6 bases). V was cut by 3 bases and J by 0 bases, with 15 bases left in between. This CDR3 has 16 amino acids. Per germline, CDR1 LGHNT and CDR2 FRNRAP.

This chain links TRBV7-2 with TRBJ2-7, with TRBD2 matching 8 bases. Germline assignment: CDR1 SGHTA and CDR2 FQGNSA. The CDR3 extends over 15 amino acids. Unmatched junction bases numbered 6, after V lost 4 bases and J lost 1 base. The CDR3 nucleotides read TGTGCCAGCAGCTCATGGACTAGCCGTTCCTACGAGCAGTACTTC. Its translation is CASSSWTSRSYEQYF.